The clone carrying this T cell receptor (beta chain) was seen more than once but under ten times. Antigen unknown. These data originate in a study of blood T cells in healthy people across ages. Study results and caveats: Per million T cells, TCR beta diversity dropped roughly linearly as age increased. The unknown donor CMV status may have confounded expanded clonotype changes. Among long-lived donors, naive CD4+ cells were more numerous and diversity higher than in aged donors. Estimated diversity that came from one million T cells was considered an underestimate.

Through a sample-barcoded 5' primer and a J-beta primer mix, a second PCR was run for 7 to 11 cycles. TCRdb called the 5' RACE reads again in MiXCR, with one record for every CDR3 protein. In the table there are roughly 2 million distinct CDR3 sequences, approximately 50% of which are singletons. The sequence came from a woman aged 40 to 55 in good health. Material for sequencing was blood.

The CDR3 is CAITERMNTEAFF. DNA of the CDR3: TGTGCCATCACTGAACGGATGAACACTGAAGCTTTCTTT. The chain employs TRBV10-3 and TRBJ1-1, with D hard to call. Germline V CDR1 and CDR2: ENHRY, SYGVKD. This CDR3 has 13 amino acids. With 7 bases removed from V and 0 bases from J, the gap between germline ends came to 9 bases.